What follows are 27 T cell receptor beta chains derived from one specimen sequenced in a study of T cell responses to AZD1222 COVID-19 vaccine. Only in-frame clones appear in the TCRdb table, and some are missing; sequencing was by immunoSEQ multiplex PCR. The sample comprises some 130,000 clones, around nine tenths of which are singletons, and 6.5% to 8.5% rests with the top ten. This material consisted of peripheral blood, taken on day 0 of AZD1222 vaccination. The receptors were sampled from an adult in good health.

The chain carries TRBV5-6 and TRBJ2-7; D remains ambiguous. This CDR3 is 16 amino acids long. Germline assignment: CDR1 SGHDT and CDR2 YYEEEE. V was clipped by 1 base and J by 7 bases, with 21 bases between them. The CDR3 DNA sequence: TGTGCCAGCAGCTTGTCTCTAGAACTACATTCGTGGGAGCAGTACTTC. Translation: CASSLSLELHSWEQYF.

This chain joins TRBV6-2 or TRBV6-3 and TRBJ2-7, with D maybe TRBD1 (6 bases). The CDR3 length is 18 residues. The germline V and J ends were trimmed by 0 bases and 4 bases, with 22 bases remaining between them. Germline-derived CDR1 and CDR2 are MNHEY and SVGEGT. CDR3 nucleotide sequence: TGTGCCAGCAGTTACTCGAAAAGGGGGTCCTCACACCTTTACGAGCAGTACTTC. It encodes CASSYSKRGSSHLYEQYF.

The chain links TRBV30 to TRBJ1-6; unclear D gene. V gave up 1 base and J gave up 5 bases, with 9 bases separating them. The CDR3 totals 14 residues. Germline V gives CDR1 GTSNPN, CDR2 SVGIG (reference sequence). CDR3 DNA sequence: TGTGCCTGGAGTGAAGGAGGGAATAATTCACCCCTCCACTTT. As protein: CAWSEGGNNSPLHF. The whole variable domain, remainder taken from reference TRBV30 and TRBJ1-6, is SQTIHQWPATLVQPVGSPLSLECTVEGTSNPNLYWYRQAAGRGLQLLFYSVGIGQISSEVPQNLSASRPQDRQFILSSKKLLLSDSGFYLCAWSEGGNNSPLHFGNGTRLTVT.

The chain couples TRBV7-9 to TRBJ1-6, with no clear D. Germline V gives CDR1 SEHNR, CDR2 FQNEAQ (reference sequence). The CDR3 is 15 amino acids. V lost 3 bases and J lost 5, with 11 bases in between. CDR3 DNA sequence: TGTGCCAGCAGCTTGCAAACCAGGAATAATTCACCCCTCCACTTT. This translates into CASSLQTRNNSPLHF.

The J gene is TRBJ1-4, the V gene TRBV3-1 (or the pseudogene TRBV3-2); D is uncertain. CDR3 length: 16 amino acids. V was clipped by 3 bases and J by 5 bases, with 16 bases between them. Germline V gene sequence: CDR1 LGHDT, CDR2 YNNKEL (reference sequence). Here the CDR3 DNA reads TGTGCCAGCAGCCATCCTTTTGAGACACCGAATGAAAAACTGTTTTTT. This gives the protein CASSHPFETPNEKLFF.

Worth noting for this clone: The identical CDR3 is also encoded by other nucleotide sequences in the sample. The chain links TRBV3-1 (or the pseudogene TRBV3-2) to TRBJ1-4; no clear D gene. CDR1 is LGHDT and CDR2 is YNNKEL in the germline V gene (reference sequence). V lost 5 bases, J lost 5 bases, and 3 bases lay in between. The CDR3 is 11 amino acids. The chain's CDR3 is CASSRNEKLFF. DNA of the CDR3: TGTGCCAGCAGCAGGAATGAAAAACTGTTTTTT.

J is TRBJ2-1 and V is TRBV7-9; 10 bases agree with TRBD2. Germline CDR1 and CDR2: SEHNR and FQNEAQ (reference sequence). Trimming at V came to 11 bases and at J to 4 bases, leaving 11 bases not matched to a gene. The CDR3 totals 15 residues. The CDR3 nucleotides read TGTGCCGGAGTGCCAACTAGCGGGGCATACAATGAGCAGTTCTTC. This codes for CAGVPTSGAYNEQFF.

The V gene is TRBV7-3, the J gene TRBJ2-1; D gene unclear. The germline V and J ends were trimmed by 1 base and 6 bases, with 7 bases remaining between them. The germline CDR1 and CDR2 sequences are SGHTA and FQGTGA. This CDR3 spans 13 amino acids. DNA of the CDR3: TGTGCCAGCAGCTTAATGACAAGCAATGAGCAGTTCTTC. It yields the protein CASSLMTSNEQFF.

The J gene is TRBJ2-1, the V gene TRBV5-4; 8 bases are shared with TRBD1. Germline-derived CDR1 and CDR2 are SGHNT and YYREEE (reference sequence). Losses at the gene ends were 0 bases for V and 7 bases for J; bases not matched to a gene: 6. The CDR3 loop spans 15 amino acids. The DNA for the CDR3 is TGTGCCAGCAGCTTGGAGACAGGGGTTAGGAATGAGCAGTTCTTC. Its translation is CASSLETGVRNEQFF.

The CDR3 here is CASSPGPIEGNTIYF. The CDR3 nucleotides are TGCGCCAGCAGCCCCGGACCCATAGAAGGAAACACCATATATTTT. The chain has TRBV5-1 and TRBJ1-3; D is undetermined. Germline V gene lookup returns CDR1 SGHRS and CDR2 YFSETQ. Between the trimmed V and J ends, which lost 4 bases and 4 bases, there was a span of 15 bases. This CDR3 is 15 amino acids long. Drawing the rest from reference TRBV5-1 and TRBJ1-3, the complete variable domain is KAGVTQTPRYLIKTRGQQVTLSCSPISGHRSVSWYQQTPGQGLQFLFEYFSETQRNKGNFPGRFSGRQFSNSRSEMNVSTLELGDSALYLCASSPGPIEGNTIYFGEGSWLTVV.

The J gene is TRBJ1-2, the V gene TRBV19; TRBD1 is a possible D gene (6 bases). This CDR3 contains 12 residues. V lost 10 bases to trimming and J lost 7 bases, with 16 bases between them. Per germline, CDR1 LNHDA and CDR2 SQIVND (reference sequence). The CDR3 coding sequence is TGTGCCACCACCGCGGGGGCACTTGGCTACACCTTC. Translated: CATTAGALGYTF.

V gene TRBV5-5 combines with J gene TRBJ1-2, with D perhaps TRBD1 (6 bases). V lost 3 bases and J 5 bases, leaving 11 bases between the germline ends. Germline V gene data show CDR1 as SGHKS and CDR2 as YYEKEE (reference sequence). This CDR3 is built from 13 residues. The CDR3 protein is CASSSTGIYGYTF. The DNA of the CDR3 is TGTGCCAGCAGCTCCACAGGGATATATGGCTACACCTTC.

V and J are TRBV9 and TRBJ1-1, with 8 bases fitting TRBD1. V lost 3 bases, J lost 2 bases, and 6 bases stayed unmatched. The CDR3 length is 15 residues. The V gene's germline CDR1 is SGDLS and CDR2 YYNGEE. CDR3 amino acids: CASSGGDRRNTEAFF. CDR3 sequence (DNA): TGTGCCAGCAGCGGGGGGGACAGGCGTAACACTGAAGCTTTCTTT.

The gene calls are TRBV5-1 and TRBJ2-3; no clear D gene. The CDR3 is 13 residues long. Germline V gene lookup returns CDR1 SGHRS and CDR2 YFSETQ. Trimming took 1 base from V and 5 from J, leaving 8 bases between them. The CDR3, as DNA: TGCGCCAGCAGCTTGAGAAGGGAAGATACGCAGTATTTT. This sequence encodes CASSLRREDTQYF.

This chain links TRBV24-1 with TRBJ1-2; D uncertain. CDR1 KGHDR and CDR2 SFDVKD come from the germline V gene. The CDR3 sequence is 11 residues long. Deletions cut 1 base from V and 8 bases from J, with 4 bases between. The CDR3 region is CATSDFGGYTF. Written as DNA, the CDR3 is TGTGCCACCAGTGATTTTGGCGGCTACACCTTC.

The rearrangement joins TRBV27 to TRBJ2-7; D possibly uses TRBD1 or TRBD2 (6 bases each). CDR1 MNHEY and CDR2 SMNVEV come from the germline V gene (reference sequence). Between the trimmed V and J ends, which lost 6 bases and 9 bases, there was a span of 21 bases. The CDR3 length is 14 residues. CDR3 DNA sequence: TGTGCCAGCAGCCCTATATACCCCGGGGGCCCGCAGTACTTC. Translated, it gives CASSPIYPGGPQYF.

This rearrangement joins TRBV6-5 to TRBJ1-4; possible D gene TRBD1, 6 bases. Germline loops: CDR1 MNHEY, CDR2 SVGAGI. CDR3 length: 15 residues. V lost 6 bases and J 0 bases, leaving 11 bases between the germline ends. The DNA for the CDR3 is TGTGCCAGCAGGAAAACAGGGTCAACTAATGAAAAACTGTTTTTT. Its translation: CASRKTGSTNEKLFF.

This clone appeared a single time. The CDR3 DNA reads TGCGCCAGCAGCTTCGTCGGGGGCACTGAAGCTTTCTTT. It specifies CASSFVGGTEAFF. The chain is built from TRBV5-1 and TRBJ1-1; possibly TRBD1 for D (5 bases). Germline CDR1 is SGHRS and CDR2 is YFSETQ. This CDR3 has 13 amino acids. V dropped 2 bases and J dropped 4 bases, with 9 bases sitting between them.

This clone occurred once. The J gene is TRBJ1-6, the V gene TRBV5-1; D gene unclear. Looked up from germline, CDR1 is SGHRS and CDR2 is YFSETQ. CDR3 length: 16 amino acids. V was trimmed by 3 bases and J by 0 bases, leaving 10 bases between them. Here the CDR3 reads CASSSGQSSYNSPLHF. Written as DNA, the CDR3 is TGCGCCAGCAGCTCGGGTCAGAGCTCCTATAATTCACCCCTCCACTTT.

CDR3 nucleotides: TGTGCCAGCTCACCACCGGAGACAAGTAGAATCGAGCAGTACTTC. This translates into CASSPPETSRIEQYF. The rearrangement uses TRBV18 and TRBJ2-7; D unclear. The germline CDR1 and CDR2 sequences are KGHSH and LQKENI. Between the trimmed V and J ends, which lost 0 bases and 6 bases, there was a span of 15 bases. The CDR3 is 15 residues long.

The count of this clone is one. This chain links TRBV19 with TRBJ1-2; TRBD1 agrees at 7 bases. Germline CDR1 is LNHDA and CDR2 is SQIVND (reference sequence). The V and J ends lost 7 bases and 6 bases, in that order; junction bases with no gene match: 8. The CDR3 is 13 residues long. CDR3 loop: CASTSTGPHGYTF. In DNA form, the CDR3 reads TGTGCCAGTACCTCGACAGGGCCCCATGGCTACACCTTC.

This rearrangement joins TRBV29-1 to TRBJ2-2; 7 nucleotides match TRBD1. Trimming cost V 7 bases and J 2 bases; bases outside gene matches: 7. The V gene's germline CDR1 is SQVTM and CDR2 ANQGSEA. The CDR3 runs to 14 residues. The CDR3: CSAAGQANTGELFF. In DNA form, the CDR3 reads TGCAGCGCCGCCGGACAGGCTAACACCGGGGAGCTGTTTTTT.

V and J are TRBV24-1 and TRBJ1-1, with 7 bases matching TRBD1. The CDR3 spans 12 residues. V lost 3 bases, J lost 8 bases, and 2 bases stayed unmatched. Germline CDR1 and CDR2: KGHDR and SFDVKD. The CDR3 DNA sequence: TGTGCCACCAGTGATACGGACAGGGAAGCTTTCTTT. Its protein is CATSDTDREAFF.

This chain uses TRBV4-3 with TRBJ1-1; tentative D call: TRBD1 (5 bases). This CDR3 is 15 amino acids long. CDR1 is LGHNA, CDR2 YSLEER, per germline. V was trimmed by 0 bases and J by 3 bases, leaving 11 bases between them. CDR3 nucleotides: TGCGCCAGCAGCCAAGATTCCGTCAGGGACACTGAAGCTTTCTTT. Translation: CASSQDSVRDTEAFF.

The chain carries TRBV28 and TRBJ2-1; TRBD2 matches at 10 bases. V shed 2 bases and J 8 bases; nucleotides not matched to a gene: 6. The germline gives CDR1 MDHEN, CDR2 SYDVKM. The CDR3 consists of 15 residues. This CDR3 reads CASSLLAGVVDEQFF. CDR3 bases: TGTGCCAGCAGTTTACTAGCGGGGGTAGTAGATGAGCAGTTCTTC.

The chain uses TRBV19 and TRBJ1-1; TRBD1 might be the D (5 bases). This CDR3 has 14 amino acids. Germline V gene sequence: CDR1 LNHDA, CDR2 SQIVND (reference sequence). With 2 bases removed from V and 3 bases from J, the gap between germline ends came to 10 bases. The DNA of the CDR3 is TGTGCCAGTAGTATATGGGGGTTGGACACTGAAGCTTTCTTT. This codes for CASSIWGLDTEAFF.

The chain has TRBV6-5 and TRBJ2-7, with a tentative D call TRBD1 (6 bases). Trimming left V 2 bases short and J 5 bases short, with 13 bases between. The CDR3 has 14 residues. CDR1 is MNHEY, CDR2 SVGAGI, per germline. The chain's CDR3 is CASSYLGAGDEQYF. CDR3 in DNA: TGTGCCAGCAGTTACCTGGGGGCGGGCGACGAGCAGTACTTC.